The 27 T cell receptor beta chains presented below share a single source sample, sequenced in a study of T cell repertoires in cytomegalovirus infection. TCRdb itself ran the reads through MiXCR, one entry per CDR3 protein. The table records fewer than 400,000 distinct CDR3 sequences, around 18% of them present only once. Sequencing was performed on PBMCs. All receptors come from a human donor in good health (CMV status not recorded). Some clones in this sample may be carry-over from other donors' samples.

This chain uses TRBV7-2 with TRBJ2-5; D remains ambiguous. The length of the CDR3 is 14 residues. Germline CDR1 and CDR2: SGHTA and FQGNSA. V was shortened by 4 bases and J by 5 bases, with 14 bases between the two germline ends. The CDR3 reads CASSSRKLGETQYF. CDR3 coding DNA: TGTGCCAGCAGCTCGCGAAAGCTCGGGGAGACCCAGTACTTC.

V usage is TRBV29-1 and J usage is TRBJ1-2; 9 bases are shared with TRBD1. Losses at the gene ends were 5 bases for V and 6 bases for J; bases not matched to a gene: 10. Germline CDR1 is SQVTM and CDR2 is ANQGSEA. The CDR3 loop spans 14 amino acids. CDR3 nucleotide sequence: TGCAGCGTTTTTGGGACAGGGACCCCAAATGGCTACACCTTC. Amino acid sequence: CSVFGTGTPNGYTF.

This clonotype occurred many times. The chain combines TRBV6-6 with TRBJ2-1, with D possibly being TRBD1 or TRBD2 (5 bases each). The CDR3 consists of 18 residues. V was trimmed by 2 bases and J by 2 bases, leaving 19 bases between them. Germline V gives CDR1 MNHNY, CDR2 SVGAGI (reference sequence). The DNA of the CDR3 is TGTGCCAGCAGTTACGGGTGGGTGGGGGACCGTACCTACAATGAGCAGTTCTTC. It codes for CASSYGWVGDRTYNEQFF.

The chain has TRBV18 and TRBJ2-4, with 7 bases lining up with TRBD2. The V segment lost 2 bases and the J segment 8 bases; nucleotides outside the gene matches: 3. CDR3 length: 13 residues. The germline V gene has CDR1 KGHSH and CDR2 LQKENI. CDR3 DNA: TGTGCCAGCTCACCAGGCGGGAGAGACATTCAGTACTTC. It translates to CASSPGGRDIQYF.

The chain recombines TRBV7-4 with TRBJ2-5; 12 positions match TRBD2. Germline CDR1 and CDR2: SGHVT and SQSDAQ. After removal of 3 bases from V and 5 bases from J, the junction contained 10 bases not matched to a gene. The CDR3 runs 17 residues. CDR3 in amino acids: CASSFPSGRAEGETQYF. Here the CDR3 DNA reads TGTGCCAGCAGCTTTCCTAGCGGGAGGGCCGAGGGGGAGACCCAGTACTTC.

This clonotype was counted at least ten times. The chain recombines TRBV7-2 with TRBJ2-4; D not certain. This CDR3 region has 14 residues. CDR1 and CDR2 from the germline V gene are SGHTA and FQGNSA. V lost 2 bases and J 2 bases, leaving 7 bases between the germline ends. The CDR3: CASSLNFTKNIQYF. The DNA for the CDR3 is TGTGCCAGCAGCTTAAATTTCACCAAAAACATTCAGTACTTC.

The chain combines TRBV18 with TRBJ2-7, with TRBD2 matching over 9 bases. Germline CDR1 reads KGHSH; CDR2 reads LQKENI. Unmatched junction bases numbered 11, after V lost 3 bases and J lost 2 bases. The CDR3 covers 17 residues. The CDR3 protein is CASSPFIGREGTYEQYF. In DNA form, the CDR3 reads TGTGCCAGCTCACCCTTCATTGGGCGGGAGGGTACCTACGAGCAGTACTTC.

This clonotype was observed once. This sequence joins TRBV2 and TRBJ1-6, with D possibly being TRBD1 (5 bases). The CDR3 covers 16 residues. V was cut by 6 bases and J by 0 bases, with 12 bases left in between. Germline-derived CDR1 and CDR2 are SNHLY and FYNNEI. CDR3 nucleotides: TGTGCCAGCAGGGGAAGACAGAGCTCCTATAATTCACCCCTCCACTTT. It yields the protein CASRGRQSSYNSPLHF.

This sequence joins TRBV29-1 and TRBJ2-5; 8 nucleotides line up with TRBD2. This CDR3 region has 12 residues. Germline V lookup: CDR1 SQVTM, CDR2 ANQGSEA. The trim removed 1 base at V and 7 bases at J, leaving 2 bases unmatched. CDR3 nucleotides: TGCAGCGTTGAAGGGGGACTAGGGACCCAGTACTTC. Protein: CSVEGGLGTQYF.

The rearrangement joins TRBV19 to TRBJ2-7, with D possibly being TRBD2 (6 bases). The length of the CDR3 is 14 residues. Germline V CDR1 and CDR2: LNHDA, SQIVND (reference sequence). V lost 9 bases and J 0 bases, leaving 15 bases between the germline ends. The CDR3 loop is CASRRDPSSYEQYF. As DNA, the CDR3 is TGTGCCAGCCGGCGGGACCCAAGCTCCTACGAGCAGTACTTC. The full variable domain, in which reference TRBV19 and TRBJ2-7 provide the parts outside the CDR3, is DGGITQSPKYLFRKEGQNVTLSCEQNLNHDAMYWYRQDPGQGLRLIYYSQIVNDFQKGDIAEGYSVSREKKESFPLTVTSAQKNPTAFYLCASRRDPSSYEQYFGPGTRLTVT.

The sample holds many counts of this clonotype. CDR3 in amino acids: CASRWQYRGHTEAFF. DNA of the CDR3: TGTGCCAGCCGCTGGCAATACAGGGGCCACACTGAAGCTTTCTTT. The chain has TRBV6-1 and TRBJ1-1, with 7 nucleotides matching TRBD1. CDR3 length: 15 amino acids. From germline, CDR1 is MNHNS and CDR2 SASEGT. The junction had 12 bases not matched to a gene; V was cut back by 8 bases and J by 3 bases.

To note about this clonotype: A much larger clone is a single base away; this may be a read error. The V and J genes are TRBV12-3 or TRBV12-4 and TRBJ2-1, with a tentative D call TRBD1 (6 bases). The CDR3 spans 13 residues. In DNA, the CDR3 is TGTGCCAGCAGTCACGGACAGTACAATGAGCAGGTCTTC. This translates into CASSHGQYNEQVF.

This clonotype was seen ten or more times. The gene calls are TRBV7-8 and TRBJ2-5; TRBD1 matches at 8 bases. The CDR3 spans 17 residues. Unmatched junction bases numbered 13, after V lost 5 bases and J lost 2 bases. Germline values: CDR1 SGHVS, CDR2 FQNEAQ. The CDR3 protein is CASSLRHRGSGQETQYF. The CDR3 DNA reads as TGTGCCAGCAGCCTGCGCCACAGGGGGTCGGGGCAAGAGACCCAGTACTTC.

For this clonotype: A much more abundant neighbour one base away suggests this may be a read error. This sequence joins TRBV20-1 and TRBJ1-5; D unclear. There are 13 residues in the CDR3. Germline V CDR1 and CDR2: DFQATT, SNEGSKA (reference sequence). V lost 3 bases to trimming and J lost 1 base, with 7 bases between them. DNA of the CDR3: TGCAGTGCTAGTAGCGGGAGCAATCAGCCCCAGCATTTT. It yields the protein CSASSGSNQPQHF.

This clonotype was counted at least ten times. The rearrangement joins TRBV11-3 to TRBJ2-2; D is possibly TRBD1 (6 bases). Trimming pared 2 bases from V and 4 bases from J, leaving 14 bases between. The V gene's germline CDR1 is SGHNT and CDR2 YENEEA. The CDR3 has 16 residues. The DNA for the CDR3 is TGTGCCAGCAGCTTACAAGTCGGGACACCCACCGGGGAGCTGTTTTTT. Translated, it gives CASSLQVGTPTGELFF.

This clonotype was detected only a few times. This chain uses TRBV7-2 with TRBJ2-3, with D tentatively TRBD2 (7 bases). Trimming took off 2 bases at V and 4 bases at J, with 13 bases between the two ends. The germline CDR1 and CDR2 sequences are SGHTA and FQGNSA. This CDR3 has 15 amino acids. The chain's CDR3 is CASSLTGGGADTQYF. The DNA for the CDR3 is TGTGCCAGCAGCTTAACGGGGGGCGGGGCAGATACGCAGTATTTT.

This clonotype came up many times. This chain uses TRBV7-6 with TRBJ2-3; a weak D match, TRBD2 (6 bases). V lost 5 bases to trimming and J lost 0 bases, with 9 bases between them. This CDR3 is built from 14 residues. The germline V gene encodes CDR1 SGHVS and CDR2 FNYEAQ. The CDR3 region has the DNA TGTGCCAGCAGCCCCGGGACTAGCACAGATACGCAGTATTTT. Protein: CASSPGTSTDTQYF.

This chain links TRBV5-1 with TRBJ1-5; 8 bases agree with TRBD1. The CDR3 totals 13 residues. V was pared by 4 bases and J by 6 bases, with 3 bases of the junction left unmatched. Per germline, CDR1 SGHRS and CDR2 YFSETQ. This CDR3 is CASSATGGQPQHF. The CDR3 DNA reads as TGCGCCAGCAGCGCAACAGGGGGTCAGCCCCAGCATTTT.

The chain recombines TRBV7-3 with TRBJ1-1; no reliable D call. There are 12 residues in the CDR3. Germline CDR1 is SGHTA and CDR2 is FQGTGA. The ends were cut back, 7 bases at V and 3 bases at J, with 9 bases in the middle. This CDR3 reads CASILEDTEAFF. CDR3 nucleotide sequence: TGTGCCAGCATCTTGGAAGACACTGAAGCTTTCTTT.

This clonotype was counted a few times. This chain uses TRBV7-8 with TRBJ2-7; 10 bases are a match to TRBD2. V dropped 5 bases and J dropped 4; count of bases not matched to a gene: 20. Germline values: CDR1 SGHVS, CDR2 FQNEAQ. The CDR3 loop spans 19 amino acids. CDR3 DNA sequence: TGTGCCAGCAGCCGCGAGGGGGCCTTAGCGGGAGGCTGGTTATACGAGCAGTACTTC. Its protein is CASSREGALAGGWLYEQYF.

This clonotype came up many times. The chain is built from TRBV12-3 or TRBV12-4 and TRBJ1-1, with no clear D. This CDR3 comprises 12 residues. V lost 5 bases and J lost 7, with 11 bases in between. The CDR3, as DNA: TGTGCCAGCAGTCAAACCGGGATTGAAGCTTTCTTT. Protein sequence: CASSQTGIEAFF.

The rearrangement uses TRBV2 and TRBJ2-5; no firm D call. The V end lost 7 bases, the J end lost 5 bases, and 14 bases lay between the germline ends. Germline CDR1 is SNHLY and CDR2 is FYNNEI. This CDR3 comprises 13 residues. The CDR3 region is CASNFRSGETQYF. CDR3 coding DNA: TGTGCCAGCAACTTTCGGAGTGGCGAGACCCAGTACTTC.

This clonotype was observed many times. V is TRBV7-2 and J is TRBJ2-5; D is undetermined. The CDR3 sequence is 14 residues long. Germline lookup yields CDR1 SGHTA and CDR2 FQGNSA. The V and J ends lost 7 bases and 5 bases respectively, with 17 bases between them. The CDR3 DNA reads TGTGCCAGCACCCCGGTGGGCCTGGGGGAGACCCAGTACTTC. It codes for CASTPVGLGETQYF.

This clonotype was recorded many times. The chain couples TRBV6-1 to TRBJ2-5; a weak D match, TRBD2 (6 bases). Looked up from germline, CDR1 is MNHNS and CDR2 is SASEGT. The CDR3 has 19 residues. The ends were cut back, 2 bases at V and 6 bases at J, with 28 bases in the middle. The CDR3 region is CASSEWGGGSSLRVKTQYF. DNA for the CDR3: TGTGCCAGCAGTGAATGGGGTGGGGGGAGTAGCCTGAGGGTAAAGACCCAGTACTTC.

V usage is TRBV12-3 or TRBV12-4 and J usage is TRBJ2-5, with D uncertain. Trimming removed 3 bases at V and 1 base at J, with 9 bases between. CDR3 size: 14 residues. The CDR3 DNA is TGTGCCAGCAGTTTTGGGTGGGCCCAAGAGACCCAGTACTTC. Translated, it gives CASSFGWAQETQYF.

This clonotype was counted between two and nine times. The chain combines TRBV29-1 with TRBJ1-1; TRBD1 is a possible D gene (5 bases). The V and J ends lost 5 bases and 0 bases respectively, with 10 bases between them. This CDR3 is 13 amino acids long. Germline assignment: CDR1 SQVTM and CDR2 ANQGSEA. The CDR3 here is CSVRGSVNTEAFF. In DNA, the CDR3 is TGCAGCGTTCGGGGGTCAGTGAACACTGAAGCTTTCTTT. Filled out from reference TRBV29-1 and TRBJ1-1, the complete variable domain reads SAVISQKPSRDICQRGTSLTIQCQVDSQVTMMFWYRQQPGQSLTLIATANQGSEATYESGFVIDKFPISRPNLTFSTLTVSNMSPEDSSIYLCSVRGSVNTEAFFGQGTRLTVV.

This clonotype was counted a few times. The rearrangement uses TRBV27 and TRBJ1-1; D is perhaps TRBD1 (6 bases). There are 19 residues in the CDR3. Trimming pared 2 bases from V and 4 bases from J, leaving 26 bases between. Germline V gene data show CDR1 as MNHEY and CDR2 as SMNVEV (reference sequence). Here the CDR3 DNA reads TGTGCCAGCAGTTTAGATATACGGACCTGGACAGCCGTCTGCACTGAAGCTTTCTTT. Protein: CASSLDIRTWTAVCTEAFF.